The 27 T cell receptor beta chains reported below all come from one sample, sequenced in a study of blood T cell repertoires in COVID-19. Repertoires were generated with immunoSEQ multiplex PCR, while TCRdb's copy carries only in-frame clones and drops some. The sample shows around 54,000 clones, about 90% of them seen only once. Sequenced material: peripheral blood. Receptors originate from a human donor in a cohort sampled during active COVID-19.

This clone occurred once. DNA for the CDR3: TGCGCCAGCAGCTTGCCCGGGACTAGCGGGAGTTACGAGCAGTACTTC. Translation gives CASSLPGTSGSYEQYF. The gene calls are TRBV5-1 and TRBJ2-7; 14 nucleotides agree with TRBD2. V dropped 1 base and J dropped 4; count of bases not matched to a gene: 4. This CDR3 is built from 16 residues. In germline, CDR1 is SGHRS, CDR2 YFSETQ.

This sequence joins TRBV7-3 and TRBJ2-5, with D perhaps TRBD2 (6 bases). The germline gives CDR1 SGHTA, CDR2 FQGTGA. The CDR3 covers 13 residues. Trimming stripped 6 bases from V and 5 bases from J, with 13 bases between. CDR3 protein: CASSWGEVETQYF. The CDR3 nucleotides read TGTGCCAGCAGTTGGGGGGAAGTGGAGACCCAGTACTTC. Filled out from reference TRBV7-3 and TRBJ2-5, the complete variable domain reads GAGVSQTPSNKVTEKGKYVELRCDPISGHTALYWYRQSLGQGPEFLIYFQGTGAADDSGLPNDRFFAVRPEGSVSTLKIQRTERGDSAVYLCASSWGEVETQYFGPGTRLLVL.

The chain couples TRBV5-1 to TRBJ2-5; 12 nucleotides line up with TRBD2. Germline CDR1 and CDR2: SGHRS and YFSETQ. The CDR3 runs 15 residues. V lost 4 bases and J lost 5; bases outside the gene matches: 6. The CDR3 here is CASSPWTSGMETQYF. The CDR3 DNA reads TGCGCCAGCAGCCCATGGACTAGCGGGATGGAGACCCAGTACTTC.

The chain carries TRBV5-6 and TRBJ2-5; the match to TRBD2 covers 11 bases. The CDR3 is made up of 15 amino acids. In germline, CDR1 is SGHDT, CDR2 YYEEEE. After removal of 2 bases from V and 3 bases from J, the junction contained 3 bases not matched to a gene. The CDR3 reads CASSFALAGEETQYF. The CDR3 nucleotides are TGTGCCAGCAGCTTCGCACTAGCGGGAGAAGAGACCCAGTACTTC.

The rearrangement links TRBV29-1 to TRBJ2-4; a possible D gene is TRBD2 (6 bases). V was shortened by 0 bases and J by 0 bases, with 15 bases between the two germline ends. Germline loops: CDR1 SQVTM, CDR2 ANQGSEA. The CDR3 runs to 17 residues. This CDR3 is CSVEDGERALAKNIQYF. DNA of the CDR3: TGCAGCGTTGAAGACGGTGAGCGGGCGCTAGCCAAAAACATTCAGTACTTC.

The chain links TRBV27 to TRBJ2-2, with 7 bases identical to TRBD2. V lost 4 bases and J lost 4; bases outside the gene matches: 6. Germline CDR1 MNHEY, CDR2 SMNVEV (reference sequence). CDR3 length equals 15 residues. CDR3 region: CASSSGLVSTGELFF. CDR3 bases: TGTGCCAGCAGTTCAGGACTAGTCTCCACCGGGGAGCTGTTTTTT.

This clone came up a few times. The rearrangement links TRBV12-3 or TRBV12-4 to TRBJ1-1, with D tentatively TRBD1 (5 bases). The CDR3 runs to 13 residues. V was shortened by 6 bases and J by 2 bases, with 10 bases between the two germline ends. CDR3 sequence reads: CASSRTPNTEAFF. CDR3 nucleotide sequence: TGTGCCAGCAGCAGGACACCTAACACTGAAGCTTTCTTT.

In its sample, this clone was seen a few times. This chain connects TRBV9 to TRBJ2-7; the match to TRBD2 covers 8 bases. V lost 4 bases, J lost 0 bases, and 0 bases stayed unmatched. The germline CDR1 and CDR2 sequences are SGDLS and YYNGEE. The CDR3 contains 13 residues. Here the CDR3 reads CASSRGGSYEQYF. DNA of the CDR3: TGTGCCAGCAGCCGGGGGGGCTCCTACGAGCAGTACTTC.

The chain uses TRBV10-2 and TRBJ1-2; TRBD1 agrees at 9 bases. V shed 9 bases, J shed 4 bases, and the junction held 6 bases outside the gene matches. This CDR3 region has 13 residues. The germline CDR1 and CDR2 sequences are WSHSY and SAAADI. CDR3 loop: CASQPGQGYGYTF. The CDR3 DNA reads TGCGCCAGTCAGCCGGGACAGGGCTATGGCTACACCTTC.

The chain has TRBV6-2 or TRBV6-3 and TRBJ1-1; D is uncertain. V lost 2 bases and J 1 base, leaving 8 bases between the germline ends. Per the germline V gene, CDR1 is MNHEY and CDR2 is SVGEGT. The CDR3 length is 14 residues. The CDR3 spells CASSYIARNTEAFF. For the CDR3, the DNA is TGTGCCAGCAGTTACATCGCCAGGAACACTGAAGCTTTCTTT.

The rearrangement joins TRBV7-8 to TRBJ2-3; 12 nucleotides align to TRBD2. The CDR3 extends over 16 amino acids. The germline CDR1 and CDR2 sequences are SGHVS and FQNEAQ. With V trimmed by 3 bases and J by 5 bases, 6 bases remained unmatched. CDR3 in DNA: TGTGCCAGCAGCTTCCGACTAGCGGGAGTGGAAGATACGCAGTATTTT. Residues: CASSFRLAGVEDTQYF.

V and J are TRBV28 and TRBJ2-1; TRBD2 matches 14 bases. Germline CDR1 and CDR2: MDHEN and SYDVKM. V shed 5 bases, J shed 7 bases, and the junction held 13 bases outside the gene matches. The CDR3 is 18 residues long. CDR3 coding DNA: TGTGCCAGCAGTGACCGTAGGGACCGACTAGCGGGAGGGAATGAGCAGTTCTTC. Translation gives CASSDRRDRLAGGNEQFF.

The chain combines TRBV6-1 with TRBJ1-1; possible D gene TRBD1, 5 bases. Germline V gives CDR1 MNHNS, CDR2 SASEGT. V lost 2 bases and J lost 6, with 16 bases in between. CDR3 length equals 15 residues. CDR3 in amino acids: CASSELIARGAEAFF. The CDR3, as DNA: TGTGCCAGCAGTGAATTGATAGCCCGGGGGGCTGAAGCTTTCTTT.

By sample fraction, this clone is medium-sized. This chain uses TRBV7-2 with TRBJ1-1; tentative D call: TRBD1 (6 bases). The CDR3 covers 13 residues. The germline gives CDR1 SGHTA, CDR2 FQGNSA. Deletions cut 5 bases from V and 1 base from J, with 8 bases between. Written as DNA, the CDR3 is TGTGCCAGCAGCACGACAGGGAACACTGAAGCTTTCTTT. Translation: CASSTTGNTEAFF.

This rearrangement joins TRBV5-1 to TRBJ2-1; 12 bases are a match to TRBD2. CDR1 is SGHRS, CDR2 YFSETQ, per germline. The J segment lost 6 bases and the V segment lost 5 bases, leaving 12 bases of the junction unmatched. The CDR3 sequence is 17 residues long. The CDR3 protein is CASRALAGGGMRNEQFF. Written as DNA, the CDR3 is TGCGCCAGCAGAGCTCTAGCGGGAGGGGGAATGCGCAATGAGCAGTTCTTC.

The chain links TRBV5-1 to TRBJ2-7; D perhaps matches TRBD1 (6 bases). The V gene's germline CDR1 is SGHRS and CDR2 YFSETQ. Trimming cost V 2 bases and J 0 bases, with 12 bases left between them. The length of the CDR3 is 15 residues. This chain's CDR3 is CASSFRADSSYEQYF. In nucleotides, the CDR3 is TGCGCCAGCAGCTTTCGAGCGGACAGCTCCTACGAGCAGTACTTC.

The chain has TRBV25-1 and TRBJ2-7; TRBD2 matches 8 bases. Trimming at V came to 10 bases and at J to 5 bases, leaving 10 bases not matched to a gene. In germline, CDR1 is MGHDK, CDR2 SYGVNS. This CDR3 region has 13 residues. The CDR3 region is CATRGGNRNEQYF. CDR3 nucleotides: TGTGCCACCCGGGGGGGGAACCGGAACGAGCAGTACTTC.

The rearrangement joins TRBV7-2 to TRBJ1-2, with TRBD1 identical over 7 bases. V gave up 5 bases and J gave up 7 bases; unmatched junction bases: 16. The CDR3 is made up of 16 amino acids. Per the germline V gene, CDR1 is SGHTA and CDR2 is FQGNSA. CDR3 amino acids: CASSLTTGLEVGGYTF. DNA for the CDR3: TGTGCCAGCAGCCTAACGACAGGGTTAGAGGTCGGTGGCTACACCTTC.

This chain connects TRBV7-2 to TRBJ1-6; D perhaps matches TRBD1 (6 bases). Trimming stripped 2 bases from V and 8 bases from J, with 13 bases between. This CDR3 contains 15 residues. The germline V gene has CDR1 SGHTA and CDR2 FQGNSA. The CDR3 nucleotides read TGTGCCAGCAGCTTACGGGTAGGGGGTGATTCACCCCTCCACTTT. Its translation: CASSLRVGGDSPLHF.

The rearrangement links TRBV7-9 to TRBJ1-4, with no clear D. This CDR3 is 15 amino acids long. CDR1 SEHNR and CDR2 FQNEAQ come from the germline V gene (reference sequence). V dropped 5 bases and J dropped 0 bases, with 10 bases sitting between them. DNA for the CDR3: TGTGCCAGCAGCCCCCGCGACTCAACTAATGAAAAACTGTTTTTT. Protein sequence: CASSPRDSTNEKLFF.

This chain connects TRBV27 to TRBJ2-7, with 10 bases aligning to TRBD2. Losses at the gene ends were 2 bases for V and 5 bases for J; bases not matched to a gene: 6. This CDR3 is 15 amino acids long. The germline V gene has CDR1 MNHEY and CDR2 SMNVEV (reference sequence). CDR3: CASSLVSSGSHEQYF. CDR3 coding DNA: TGTGCCAGCAGTTTAGTGTCTAGCGGGAGCCACGAGCAGTACTTC.

The chain couples TRBV6-1 to TRBJ2-5; 16 bases align to TRBD2. Losses at the gene ends were 0 bases for V and 5 bases for J; bases not matched to a gene: 6. The CDR3 loop spans 18 amino acids. CDR1 MNHNS and CDR2 SASEGT come from the germline V gene. CDR3 in amino acids: CASSEAGTSGGARETQYF. The DNA for the CDR3 is TGTGCCAGCAGTGAAGCGGGGACTAGCGGGGGGGCGAGGGAGACCCAGTACTTC.

This rearrangement joins TRBV6-1 to TRBJ2-5, with D tentatively TRBD2 (5 bases). V lost 2 bases and J lost 5, with 12 bases in between. The CDR3 runs 14 residues. Looked up from germline, CDR1 is MNHNS and CDR2 is SASEGT. Here the CDR3 reads CASSELARGETQYF. CDR3 bases: TGTGCCAGCAGTGAACTGGCCCGCGGGGAGACCCAGTACTTC.

This chain joins TRBV7-2 and TRBJ2-2; 16 bases fit TRBD2. The J segment lost 5 bases and the V segment lost 6 bases, leaving 6 bases of the junction unmatched. Germline V gives CDR1 SGHTA, CDR2 FQGNSA. There are 17 residues in the CDR3. The CDR3 nucleotides read TGTGCCAGCAGGCCGGGACTAGCGGGGGGGTTAACCGGGGAGCTGTTTTTT. This codes for CASRPGLAGGLTGELFF.

The chain combines TRBV7-2 with TRBJ2-7; tentative D call: TRBD2 (5 bases). The CDR3 runs to 14 residues. The V end was cut by 4 bases, the J end by 0 bases, with 10 bases between. Per germline, CDR1 SGHTA and CDR2 FQGNSA. The chain's CDR3 is CASSSQRVSYEQYF. The CDR3 bases are TGTGCCAGCAGCTCACAGAGGGTCTCCTACGAGCAGTACTTC.

The V gene is TRBV28, the J gene TRBJ2-3; TRBD2 aligns across 9 bases. The CDR3 extends over 16 amino acids. Germline CDR1 reads MDHEN; CDR2 reads SYDVKM. Germline trimming cut 5 bases from V and 2 bases from J; bases unmatched to any gene: 8. The DNA of the CDR3 is TGTGCCAGCAGTCCTTCGAGCGGGAGGAACACAGATACGCAGTATTTT. Protein sequence: CASSPSSGRNTDTQYF.

The table lists this clone with a count of one. V usage is TRBV4-2 and J usage is TRBJ1-2; tentatively, D is TRBD1 (6 bases). The germline V gene has CDR1 LGHNA and CDR2 YNFKEQ. The germline V and J ends were trimmed by 2 bases and 8 bases, with 12 bases remaining between them. The CDR3 runs to 13 residues. The chain's CDR3 is CASSQRTVRGYTF. CDR3 in DNA: TGTGCCAGCAGCCAAAGGACAGTGCGCGGCTACACCTTC.